The 13 T cell receptor beta chains in this list originate from one sample, sequenced in a study of CD8+CD57+ T cells in acquired aplastic anemia. Whoever was chosen for sequencing had shown CD8+CD57+ cell expansion by flow cytometry. TCR beta VDJ combinations and CDR3 sequences were profiled from genomic DNA. MiXCR was run by TCRdb on the reads, yielding one entry per CDR3 protein. The table has about 200,000 distinct CDR3 sequences, roughly 53% seen once. The specimen was sorted CD4+, CD8+, or CD8+CD57+ T cells (not recorded which) from PBMCs. All receptors derive from a human donor with aplastic anemia.

This clonotype was counted at least ten times. V and J are TRBV20-1 and TRBJ1-1; no firm D call. The CDR3 consists of 13 residues. The V end lost 3 bases, the J end lost 2 bases, and 10 bases lay between the germline ends. CDR1 DFQATT and CDR2 SNEGSKA come from the germline V gene (reference sequence). Written as DNA, the CDR3 is TGCAGTGCTAGCGACTGGGGAAACACTGAAGCTTTCTTT. Translated, it gives CSASDWGNTEAFF.

The rearrangement uses TRBV10-3 and TRBJ1-5; D gene ambiguous. Germline V gene sequence: CDR1 ENHRY, CDR2 SYGVKD. The V and J ends lost 11 bases and 3 bases respectively, with 11 bases between them. The CDR3 contains 12 residues. CDR3 loop: CAVGEFNQPQHF. The DNA for the CDR3 is TGTGCCGTCGGGGAATTCAATCAGCCCCAGCATTTT.

In this sample, this clonotype turned up many times. This chain uses TRBV4-2 with TRBJ2-3; 10 bases fit TRBD2. Germline CDR1 LGHNA, CDR2 YNFKEQ. The length of the CDR3 is 17 residues. After removal of 0 bases from V and 2 bases from J, the junction contained 5 bases not matched to a gene. This CDR3 is CASSQEPGLADTDTQYF. The CDR3 bases are TGTGCCAGCAGCCAAGAACCAGGACTAGCGGACACAGATACGCAGTATTTT.

The table lists this clonotype with many counts. The V call is TRBV11-2, the J call TRBJ1-3; maybe TRBD1 (6 bases). From germline, CDR1 is SGHAT and CDR2 FQNNGV. V lost 5 bases, J lost 1 base, and 9 bases lay in between. The CDR3 sequence is 14 residues long. CDR3 in amino acids: CASSPGHSGNTIYF. CDR3 nucleotide sequence: TGTGCCAGCAGCCCGGGACATTCTGGAAACACCATATATTTT.

The rearrangement links TRBV18 to TRBJ2-5; no definite D call. The germline CDR1 and CDR2 sequences are KGHSH and LQKENI. The CDR3 contains 13 residues. V lost 2 bases, J lost 5 bases, and 9 bases lay in between. CDR3 residues: CASSPVVAETQYF. In DNA form, the CDR3 reads TGTGCCAGCTCACCAGTAGTTGCCGAGACCCAGTACTTC. Variable domain in full (rest from reference TRBV18 and TRBJ2-5): NAGVMQNPRHLVRRRGQEARLRCSPMKGHSHVYWYRQLPEEGLKFMVYLQKENIIDESGMPKERFSAEFPKEGPSILRIQQVVRGDSAAYFCASSPVVAETQYFGPGTRLLVL.

This chain links TRBV7-2 with TRBJ2-3, with D uncertain. The CDR3 spans 13 residues. From germline, CDR1 is SGHTA and CDR2 FQGNSA. With 2 bases removed from V and 6 bases from J, the gap between germline ends came to 9 bases. The chain's CDR3 is CASSLMLSDTQYF. CDR3 in DNA: TGTGCCAGCAGCTTAATGCTTTCCGATACGCAGTATTTT. The variable domain in full, with the rest retrieved from reference TRBV7-2 and TRBJ2-3, is GAGVSQSPSNKVTEKGKDVELRCDPISGHTALYWYRQSLGQGLEFLIYFQGNSAPDKSGLPSDRFSAERTGGSVSTLTIQRTQQEDSAVYLCASSLMLSDTQYFGPGTRLTVL.

This clonotype appeared once. The V call is TRBV20-1, the J call TRBJ1-2, with 7 bases lining up with TRBD1. V trimming: 0 bases; J trimming: 10 bases; junction bases outside the gene matches: 8. From germline, CDR1 is DFQATT and CDR2 SNEGSKA (reference sequence). The CDR3 extends over 13 amino acids. Written as DNA, the CDR3 is TGCAGTGCTAGAGATAACAGGGGAAAAGACTACACCTTC. Protein sequence: CSARDNRGKDYTF.

DNA for the CDR3: TGCGCCAGCAGCTTACGGGGACAAGAGACCCAGTACTTC. It translates to CASSLRGQETQYF. The chain is built from TRBV5-1 and TRBJ2-5, with D maybe TRBD2 (5 bases). Germline V gene data show CDR1 as SGHRS and CDR2 as YFSETQ. Trimming left V 2 bases short and J 2 bases short, with 7 bases between. This CDR3 comprises 13 residues.

This clonotype was seen repeatedly, ten times or more. V usage is TRBV6-1 and J usage is TRBJ1-1; 9 nucleotides match TRBD1. J lost 3 bases, V lost 5 bases, and 7 bases had no gene match. Germline V CDR1 and CDR2: MNHNS, SASEGT. The CDR3 runs to 15 residues. CDR3 protein: CASSIYRGQDTEAFF. CDR3 DNA sequence: TGTGCCAGCAGTATCTACAGGGGGCAGGACACTGAAGCTTTCTTT.

This clonotype came up many times. The chain combines TRBV5-1 with TRBJ2-7, with 7 nucleotides matching TRBD1. V lost 2 bases and J lost 5; bases outside the gene matches: 7. Germline V lookup: CDR1 SGHRS, CDR2 YFSETQ. The CDR3 extends over 14 amino acids. CDR3 sequence reads: CASSFPDRLDEQYF. DNA of the CDR3: TGCGCCAGCAGCTTTCCGGACAGGTTGGACGAGCAGTACTTC. Full variable domain (outside the CDR3, taken from reference TRBV5-1 and TRBJ2-7): KAGVTQTPRYLIKTRGQQVTLSCSPISGHRSVSWYQQTPGQGLQFLFEYFSETQRNKGNFPGRFSGRQFSNSRSEMNVSTLELGDSALYLCASSFPDRLDEQYFGPGTRLTVT.

V usage is TRBV15 and J usage is TRBJ2-1; 10 bases align to TRBD2. Germline CDR1 is LNHNV and CDR2 is YYDKDF (reference sequence). Trimming took 5 bases from V and 6 from J; bases not matched to a gene: 10. The CDR3 length is 16 residues. The DNA of the CDR3 is TGTGCCACCAGCCAAGAAGCGGGGGGGCCCATCAATGAGCAGTTCTTC. It codes for CATSQEAGGPINEQFF.

This sequence joins TRBV7-9 and TRBJ2-6, with TRBD1 identical over 8 bases. The V gene's germline CDR1 is SEHNR and CDR2 FQNEAQ (reference sequence). The CDR3 has 16 amino acids. The junction had 5 bases not matched to a gene; V was cut back by 5 bases and J by 2 bases. CDR3 nucleotides: TGTGCCAGCAGCCTTATCAGGGGGCCTGGGGCCAACGTCCTGACTTTC. This encodes CASSLIRGPGANVLTF. The full variable domain, in which reference TRBV7-9 and TRBJ2-6 provide the parts outside the CDR3, is DTGVSQNPRHKITKRGQNVTFRCDPISEHNRLYWYRQTLGQGPEFLTYFQNEAQLEKSRLLSDRFSAERPKGSFSTLEIQRTEQGDSAMYLCASSLIRGPGANVLTFGAGSRLTVL.

This clonotype was picked up many times. The chain carries TRBV10-2 and TRBJ2-2, with 10 bases lining up with TRBD1. Unmatched junction bases numbered 14, after V lost 6 bases and J lost 4 bases. Germline assignment: CDR1 WSHSY and CDR2 SAAADI. This CDR3 comprises 18 residues. The CDR3 DNA follows: TGCGCCAGCAGCGGACTCAAGGGACAGGGGCCCTCCACCGGGGAGCTGTTTTTT. It codes for CASSGLKGQGPSTGELFF.